This T cell receptor beta chain was obtained from a study of cytomegalovirus exposure and HLA in healthy donors. General study results and limits: Common viral pathogens seemed, in a later analysis, to connect with several of the most significant clusters. Most TCR sequences were uncommon, yet certain public TCRs appeared in many donors. CMV serostatus alone was available as immune exposure information.

PCR amplification relied on 60 Vbeta primers (plus 13 Jbeta primers). Here immunoSEQ multiplex PCR was the method, and the copy in TCRdb shows in-frame clones only, minus some. The repertoire holds around 100,000 clones, with around 76% as singletons. Sampled while nominally healthy, donors likely had unrecorded immune exposures. As to this clone: The antigen remains undetermined.

Losses at the gene ends were 7 bases for V and 10 bases for J; bases not matched to a gene: 10. The CDR3 is 13 amino acids. Per the germline V gene, CDR1 is MNHEY and CDR2 is SMNVEV (reference sequence). The sample comprised PBMCs. The rearrangement uses TRBV27 and TRBJ1-1, with 9 bases that match TRBD1. This TCR was recovered from a woman between 18 and 29 years old in good health and CMV-seropositive. CDR3 in DNA: TGTGCCAGCACAAAGACAGGGGGGGTTCGAGCTTTCTTT. This sequence encodes CASTKTGGVRAFF.